A selection of T cell receptor beta chains follows, all from one sample in a study of glioma-infiltrating T cells. MiXCR, applied by TCRdb to the multiplex PCR reads, yields one record per CDR3 protein. The table records roughly 42,000 distinct CDR3 sequences, approximately 20% of them present only once. The specimen was glioma tissue, nonneoplastic brain tissue, or PBMCs (not recorded which). These receptors were taken from a human donor with low-grade glioma or glioblastoma, undergoing nonglioma brain surgery, or in good health (not recorded which). The CDR3 runs from the conserved cysteine through the conserved F or W. A D gene is named only where the DNA matches it firmly. Expanded clones get a size class; other rows say once, few or many, or leave the size out.

j_call d_call clone_size v_call cdr3_nt cdr3_aa
TRBJ2-1 - few TRBV5-1 TGTGCCAGCAGCTTGGAAGGGAGGTACAATGAGCAGTTCTTC CASSLEGRYNEQFF
TRBJ2-7 - - TRBV6-1 TGTGCCAGCAGCCACGAGCCCTCCGAGCAGTACTTC CASSHEPSEQYF
TRBJ2-7 - many TRBV14 TGTGCCAGCAGCCAACGACTATTTCCCCCCTACGAGCAGTACTTC CASSQRLFPPYEQYF
TRBJ1-1 - few TRBV12-3/TRBV12-4 TGTGCCAGCAGGCCCCAGGATGTTGGCACTGAAGCTTTCTTT CASRPQDVGTEAFF
TRBJ1-5 - many TRBV3-1 TGTGCCAGCAGCCAAGATGACGTGGACGGGCAGCCCCAGCATTTT CASSQDDVDGQPQHF
TRBJ1-2 TRBD1 - TRBV19 TGTGCCAGTAGTCCTATGACAGGGGCCAACTATGGCTACACCTTC CASSPMTGANYGYTF
TRBJ1-2 - many TRBV20-1 TGCAGTGCTATCAGTGGAGACTATGGCTACACCTTC CSAISGDYGYTF
TRBJ1-2 - many TRBV5-4 TGTGCCAGCAGCTTGGGGACACCTGATAACTATGGCTACACCTTC CASSLGTPDNYGYTF
TRBJ1-1 - many TRBV27 TGTGCCAGCAGGGTCCCAGGGAACACTGAAGCTTTCTTT CASRVPGNTEAFF
TRBJ1-5 TRBD1 many TRBV27 TGTGCCAGCAGTTTGACAGGGAATCAGCCCCAGCATTTT CASSLTGNQPQHF
TRBJ2-2 - many TRBV15 TGTGCCACCCGCGGTAGGGGGGGCCGCACCGGGGAGCTGTTTTTT CATRGRGGRTGELFF
TRBJ1-1 - many TRBV18 TGTGCCAGCTCACCAGGGAACACTGAAGCTTTCTTT CASSPGNTEAFF
TRBJ2-3 TRBD2 many TRBV20-1 TGCAGTGCTTCTGACCCCCTAGCGGGAGGCGTAGATACGCAGTATTTT CSASDPLAGGVDTQYF
TRBJ1-5 - many TRBV2 TGTGCCAGCAGTGAACCTTCAGACGATCAGCCCCAGCATTTT CASSEPSDDQPQHF
TRBJ2-1 TRBD1 - TRBV20-1 TGCAGTGTTGGACGTGGGACAGGGATGGCCAATGAGCAGTTCTTC CSVGRGTGMANEQFF
TRBJ1-1 - - TRBV12-3/TRBV12-4 TGTGCCAGCAGTCCCCAGGGAGGCATCACTGAAGCTTTCTTT CASSPQGGITEAFF
TRBJ2-3 - many TRBV19 TGTGCCAGTACCTCCGGGGGGGACAGGCACACAGATACGCAGTATTTT CASTSGGDRHTDTQYF
TRBJ2-1 - many TRBV6-1 TGTGCCAGCAGGACATCTAGCGCCAATGAGCAGTTCTTC CASRTSSANEQFF
TRBJ2-3 TRBD2 many TRBV5-1 TGCGCCAGCAGCTTGGTAGGCGCACTAGCGGGCACAGATACGCAGTATTTT CASSLVGALAGTDTQYF
TRBJ2-5 - many TRBV28 TGTGCCAGCAGGACCGGGACACTTTCGCAAGAGACCCAGTACTTC CASRTGTLSQETQYF
TRBJ1-3 - few TRBV7-9 TGTGCCAGCAGCTTTACTCTTGGACGGGGAAACACCATATATTTT CASSFTLGRGNTIYF
TRBJ1-2 - many TRBV2 TGTGCCAGCAGCCCCGTGGGGGGATCGGGCTATGGCTACACCTTC CASSPVGGSGYGYTF
TRBJ2-2 - many TRBV7-9 TGTGCCAGCAGCTTAGATAACACCGGGGAGCTGTTTTTT CASSLDNTGELFF
TRBJ2-7 - many TRBV4-2 TGTGCCAGCAGCCAAGATGGGGACGGAGACGAGCAGTACTTC CASSQDGDGDEQYF
TRBJ1-6 - - TRBV4-1 TGCGCCAGCAGCCAGGATCGGGGGTCCTATAATTCACCCCTCCACTTT CASSQDRGSYNSPLHF
TRBJ1-1 - many TRBV2 TGTGCCAGCGGCTTAACAGGGTCAGCTTTCTTT CASGLTGSAFF
TRBJ2-3 TRBD2 many TRBV18 TGTGCCAGCTCACCAGGGACTAGCCGGATAGATACGCAGTATTTT CASSPGTSRIDTQYF
TRBJ1-5 - many TRBV9 TGTGCCAGCAGCGTAGAAAGCAATCAGCCCCAGCATTTT CASSVESNQPQHF
TRBJ1-2 - - TRBV12-3/TRBV12-4 TGTGCCAGCAGTTCTAACTATGGCTACACCTTC CASSSNYGYTF
TRBJ2-6 - many TRBV6-6 TGTGCCAGCAGTTACTCGAGAGTTCTCGGGGCCAACGTCCTGACTTTC CASSYSRVLGANVLTF
TRBJ1-2 - many TRBV20-1 TGCAGTGCTAGAGTGGACAGTCGACCTGAGTATTACACCTTC CSARVDSRPEYYTF
TRBJ1-3 - many TRBV12-3/TRBV12-4 TGTGCCAGCGAGCACGGCTCTGGAAACACCATATATTTT CASEHGSGNTIYF
TRBJ1-1 TRBD1 - TRBV20-1 TGCAGCGCTAGGGAGACAGGGATGAACACTGAAGCTTTCTTT CSARETGMNTEAFF
TRBJ1-2 - few TRBV29-1 TGCAGCGTTGTAAGGGATGGCTATGGCTACACCTTC CSVVRDGYGYTF
TRBJ1-1 - many TRBV7-9 TGTGCCAGCAGCCCCCTGTGGGGGACCACTGAAGCTTTCTTT CASSPLWGTTEAFF
TRBJ1-2 TRBD1 many TRBV24-1 TGTGCCACCAGTGATGCACCGGGACAGGGCGAAAACTATGGCTACACCTTC CATSDAPGQGENYGYTF
TRBJ2-7 - - TRBV12-3/TRBV12-4 TGTGCCAGCTACCAAACCCCCGGGAGAGCATACTACGAGCAGTACTTC CASYQTPGRAYYEQYF
TRBJ2-1 TRBD2 - TRBV27 TGTGCCAGCAGTTCTGGGACTAGCGCTGATGAGCAGTTCTTC CASSSGTSADEQFF
TRBJ1-5 - many TRBV19 TGTGCCAGTTATGGCCAGGGCGGTCAGCCCCAGCATTTT CASYGQGGQPQHF
TRBJ2-1 TRBD2 many TRBV6-1 TGTGCCAGCAGTCACAGACTAGCGGGGGCCGACAATGAGCAGTTCTTC CASSHRLAGADNEQFF
TRBJ1-1 - medium-sized TRBV20-1 TGCAGTGCTAGGGGTTCCCTTACCACTGAAGCTTTCTTT CSARGSLTTEAFF
TRBJ1-5 - many TRBV7-2 TGTGCCAGCAGCTTAGACGGGGGTCCTTTCGATCAGCCCCAGCATTTT CASSLDGGPFDQPQHF
TRBJ1-2 TRBD1 many TRBV20-1 TGCAGTGCTAGAATCCGGAAACAGGGGGAGGATGGCTACACCTTC CSARIRKQGEDGYTF
TRBJ2-3 - many TRBV14 TGTGCCAGCAGCCAAGCTTGGTCCCCAGATACGCAGTATTTT CASSQAWSPDTQYF
TRBJ2-1 TRBD2 - TRBV29-1 TGCAGCGTTGAAACAGCGGGGACCTACAATGAGCAGTTCTTC CSVETAGTYNEQFF
TRBJ2-3 - many TRBV7-2 TGTGCCAGCAGAGGGGCCCGCACAGATACGCAGTATTTT CASRGARTDTQYF
TRBJ1-4 - - TRBV19 TGTGCCAGTAGACCGTCGGGACTTCTAGGGGAAAAACTGTTTTTT CASRPSGLLGEKLFF
TRBJ1-2 - many TRBV10-3 TGTGCCATCAGTGAGGGCACCAACTATGGCTACACCTTC CAISEGTNYGYTF
TRBJ2-3 TRBD2 many TRBV12-3/TRBV12-4 TGTGCCAGCAGTTCAGTTAGCGGGGGGGCAGATACGCAGTATTTT CASSSVSGGADTQYF
TRBJ2-3 - - TRBV7-9 TGTGCCAGCATTAAGCGAAGAGAAGATACGCAGTATTTT CASIKRREDTQYF
TRBJ1-3 - few TRBV10-3 TGTGCCATCAGTGACCGATCCTCTGGAAACACCATATATTTT CAISDRSSGNTIYF
TRBJ1-2 - few TRBV13 TGTGCCAGCAGCTCGTACGGGGAGGATGGCTACACCTTC CASSSYGEDGYTF
TRBJ1-3 TRBD1 - TRBV7-3 TGTGCCAGCAGCTCCAAACAGGGGCCTGCCTCTGGAAACACCATATATTTT CASSSKQGPASGNTIYF
TRBJ2-3 - - TRBV27 TGTGCCAGCAGTCTATACCCTGTGGAGGTTCCGGGGACAGATACGCAGTATTTT CASSLYPVEVPGTDTQYF
TRBJ2-7 TRBD2 many TRBV4-1 TGCGCCAGCAGCCAAGTTTTAGCGGGGACCACCTACGAGCAGTACTTC CASSQVLAGTTYEQYF
TRBJ2-7 TRBD1 few TRBV29-1 TGCAGCGTTGAGGGCAGGGGGTCTCACGAGCAGTACTTC CSVEGRGSHEQYF
TRBJ2-3 - many TRBV27 TGTGCCAGCAGTTTATGGGTCACAGATACGCAGTATTTT CASSLWVTDTQYF
TRBJ1-1 - many TRBV20-1 TGCAGTGGGAGAGGGGGACAGAACACTGAAGCTTTCTTT CSGRGGQNTEAFF
TRBJ1-1 - many TRBV6-2/TRBV6-3 TGTGCCAGCAGTTACGAAAGGAACACTGAAGCTTTCTTT CASSYERNTEAFF